The present T cell receptor beta chain was sequenced within a study of shared clonotypes between healthy human individuals. The overall study: Used for every donor were three CD4 naive, three CD4 memory, two CD8 naive and one CD8 memory plate. General study points: Generation probabilities of non-shared clonotypes were lower (relative to those shared by all four donors). Rarefaction gave evidence that sorted-subset sequencing remained incomplete despite large depth.

Regarding this clone: The antigen is not known.

J was trimmed by 3 bases and V by 6 bases; bases with no gene match: 4. The CDR3 contains 13 residues. The germline V gene has CDR1 ENHRY and CDR2 SYGVKD. Template for every sorted-subset replicate PCR totaled about 0.2 ug DNA, tens of thousands of T cell genomes. Profiling relied on immunoSEQ multiplex PCR, and the TCRdb table lists in-frame clones only, not all of them. Counted here are 2.3 million or so clones, approximately 95% occurring once; the ten biggest clones make up 0.39%. The receptor was derived from a man between 18 and 29 years old in good health. Some clones in this sample may be carry-over from other donors' samples. Sequencing was done on a sample of naive CD4+ T cells from PBMCs. Subset here: CD45RA+ positively selected. V usage is TRBV10-3 and J usage is TRBJ2-7; 8 bases are shared with TRBD2. For the CDR3, the DNA is TGTGCCATCAGCCGACTAGCGAGCTACGAGCAGTACTTC. Its translation: CAISRLASYEQYF.